This is a list of T cell receptor beta chains from one sample in a study of CD8 T cells in ankylosing spondylitis. One entry per CDR3 protein results from TCRdb running MiXCR on the 5' RACE reads. The sample records a few hundred thousand distinct CDR3 sequences, 20% to 25% being singletons. Specimen: blood, either unsorted or a sorted T cell fraction (not recorded which). These receptors originate from a male donor with ankylosing spondylitis. Each CDR3 is given with its conserved first and last residue. D genes are given only for firm matches. The size entry is marked missing in some rows and otherwise reads once, few, many or a size class.

TRBV5-1	NA	many	TRBJ2-1	TGCGCCAGCAGCGTGGTCGGCTACTCCTACAATGAGCAGTTCTTC	CASSVVGYSYNEQFF
TRBV5-6	TRBD1	few	TRBJ2-5	TGTGCCAGCAGCACACCGGGACAGGGGACGGAGACCCAGTACTTC	CASSTPGQGTETQYF
TRBV29-1	NA	many	TRBJ2-1	TGCAGCGGCGACAGGAGCAGCTACAATGAGCAGTTCTTC	CSGDRSSYNEQFF
TRBV20-1	NA	few	TRBJ1-2	TGCAGTGCGCAGGACGCCTTCTATGGCTACACCTTC	CSAQDAFYGYTF
TRBV10-3	TRBD2	NA	TRBJ2-3	TGTGCCATCAGTGACCACTCAGCGGGAGTTGTCGTTACGCAGTATTTT	CAISDHSAGVVVTQYF
TRBV4-3	NA	many	TRBJ2-7	TGCGCCAGCAGCCAAGGACGGGAGATAACCTACGAGCAGTACTTC	CASSQGREITYEQYF
TRBV2	TRBD2	NA	TRBJ2-1	TGTGCCAGCAGTGAGGGACTAGCTGTAGGTGAGCAGTTCTTC	CASSEGLAVGEQFF
TRBV18	NA	NA	TRBJ2-3	TGTGCCAGCTCACCTCCCAACACAGATACGCAGTATTTT	CASSPPNTDTQYF
TRBV29-1	NA	many	TRBJ2-1	TGCAGCGTCGCCGACAATGAGCAGTTCTTC	CSVADNEQFF
TRBV12-3/TRBV12-4	NA	few	TRBJ1-6	TGTGCCAGCAGTTTTCAAGACGGCGATTCACCCCTCCACTTT	CASSFQDGDSPLHF
TRBV6-1	NA	NA	TRBJ2-3	TGTGCCAGCAGTGAGAACTGGAGACAGCCCCCCACAGATACGCAGTATTTT	CASSENWRQPPTDTQYF
TRBV4-1	TRBD1	NA	TRBJ2-3	TGCGCCAGCAGCCAAGATTTTCGGGACAGTATAACAGATACGCAGTATTTT	CASSQDFRDSITDTQYF
TRBV15	NA	NA	TRBJ2-5	TGTGCCACCAGCAGAGATCCCCAGACCCAGTACTTC	CATSRDPQTQYF
TRBV5-4	NA	NA	TRBJ2-1	TGTGCCAGCACCCCTGGTGGGCGGTTCTCCTACAATGAGCAGTTCTTC	CASTPGGRFSYNEQFF
TRBV29-1	TRBD1	few	TRBJ2-5	TGCAGCGTTAAAAACAGGGGGTACCAAGAGACCCAGTACTTC	CSVKNRGYQETQYF
TRBV6-1	NA	NA	TRBJ1-2	TGTGCCAGCAGTCTCTGGTTAACCTATGGCTACACCTTC	CASSLWLTYGYTF
TRBV12-5	TRBD1	NA	TRBJ2-7	TGTGCTAGTGCCATCGGAGACAGGGAAACGAACGAGCAGTACTTC	CASAIGDRETNEQYF
TRBV7-2	NA	few	TRBJ2-4	TGTGCCAGCAGCTTAGCCCTTATACCACCGGTCCCGGGAGCCAAAAACATTCAGTACTTC	CASSLALIPPVPGAKNIQYF
TRBV9	NA	NA	TRBJ1-6	TGTGCCAGCAGCGTAGATCGGGCAGCGTATAATTCACCCCTCCACTTT	CASSVDRAAYNSPLHF
TRBV4-1	NA	NA	TRBJ2-1	TGCGCCAGCAGCCGGCTAAGGACTAACTACAATGAGCAGTTCTTC	CASSRLRTNYNEQFF
TRBV15	TRBD1	NA	TRBJ2-2	TGTGCCACCAGCGGCCGGGACAGGGTACCCATCGGGGAGCTGTTTTTT	CATSGRDRVPIGELFF
TRBV18	NA	few	TRBJ2-1	TGTGCCAGCTCACCTTCCTTACGTGAGTTCTTC	CASSPSLREFF
TRBV20-1	TRBD2	few	TRBJ2-7	TGCAGTGCGGCCGGGACTAGCGGGAGGTCCCCCTACGAGCAGTACTTC	CSAAGTSGRSPYEQYF
TRBV7-2	NA	NA	TRBJ1-1	TGTGCCAGCAGCTTAACGACCGCTGAAGCTTTCTTT	CASSLTTAEAFF
TRBV7-2	NA	few	TRBJ2-1	TGTGCCAGCAGCTTACTCGACAGCGTCTACAATGAGCAGTTCTTC	CASSLLDSVYNEQFF
TRBV5-1	TRBD1	NA	TRBJ2-5	TGCGCCAGCAGGGACGAGACAGGGGTAGAGACCCAGTACTTC	CASRDETGVETQYF
TRBV6-5	NA	NA	TRBJ1-1	TGTGCCAGCAGTTACTCGGGGGGGCGCGGGTTTGCTGAAGCTTTCTTT	CASSYSGGRGFAEAFF
TRBV20-1	TRBD1	few	TRBJ1-4	TGCAGTGCATCCCCGGGACAGCTAATTAATGAAAAACTGTTTTTT	CSASPGQLINEKLFF
TRBV7-6	NA	many	TRBJ1-1	TGTGCCAGCAGCTTGACCACAAGGCACACTGAAGCTTTCTTT	CASSLTTRHTEAFF
TRBV28	NA	few	TRBJ2-7	TGTGCCAGCAGTTCCGGAGGATGGGGAGGCTCCTACGAGCAGTACTTC	CASSSGGWGGSYEQYF
TRBV7-6	NA	few	TRBJ1-2	TGTGCCAGCAGCTTAACGGACACACAAGGCTACACCTTC	CASSLTDTQGYTF
TRBV20-1	NA	few	TRBJ1-2	TGCAGTGCCAAACGCCCTAGCTATGGCTACACCTTC	CSAKRPSYGYTF
TRBV7-8	TRBD1	few	TRBJ2-5	TGTGCCAGCAGCTTAGTGGGACAGGGTGGAGAGACCCAGTACTTC	CASSLVGQGGETQYF
TRBV5-1	NA	few	TRBJ1-5	TGCGCCAGCAGAGCCTTAGGGGATAGCAATCAGCCCCAGCATTTT	CASRALGDSNQPQHF
TRBV7-6	NA	few	TRBJ2-2	TGTGCCAGCAGCCACACCACCGACGGGAACGGGGAGCTGTTTTTT	CASSHTTDGNGELFF
TRBV18	NA	NA	TRBJ2-5	TGTGCCAGCTCACGGGGTTTTGATCAAGAGACCCAGTACTTC	CASSRGFDQETQYF
TRBV28	TRBD2	few	TRBJ2-5	TGTGCCAGCACCGGCCTAGCGGGAGAGACCCAGTACTTC	CASTGLAGETQYF
TRBV7-9	TRBD1	few	TRBJ1-5	TGTGCCAGCAGCCTGGGGACAGCAACCGCAAATCAGCCCCAGCATTTT	CASSLGTATANQPQHF
TRBV28	TRBD1	NA	TRBJ2-1	TGTGCCAGCAGTTGGTTAGGGACAGAGGTTAATGAGCAGTTCTTC	CASSWLGTEVNEQFF
TRBV20-1	NA	NA	TRBJ1-4	TGCAGTGCTAGTAGGGGACGGACAACAACTAATGAAAAACTGTTTTTT	CSASRGRTTTNEKLFF
TRBV10-3	TRBD2	many	TRBJ2-3	TGTGCCATCAGTGACGGCGGGAGAATCACAGATACGCAGTATTTT	CAISDGGRITDTQYF
TRBV20-1	TRBD2	NA	TRBJ2-7	TGCAGTGCTAGCCCTTCTAGCGGGCACACCAACCGATTC	CSASPSSGHTNRF
TRBV12-3/TRBV12-4	NA	NA	TRBJ2-3	TGTGCCAGCAGTGGGGAGGATGGAGATACGCAGTATTTT	CASSGEDGDTQYF
TRBV20-1	TRBD2	few	TRBJ2-1	TGCAGTGCTAGAGCACGGGAGGTCCAATACAATGAGCAGTTCTTC	CSARAREVQYNEQFF
TRBV27	TRBD2	many	TRBJ2-7	TGTGCCAGCAGTCTACTAGCGGGAGGATCCTACGAGCAGTACTTC	CASSLLAGGSYEQYF
TRBV27	NA	NA	TRBJ2-7	TGTGCCAGCAGACGAAGTGGGGCGGGCGAGCAGTACTTC	CASRRSGAGEQYF
TRBV12-3/TRBV12-4	NA	NA	TRBJ2-2	TGTGCCAGCAGTTTGCTCCAGGGTGGGCTGTTTTTT	CASSLLQGGLFF
TRBV20-1	NA	few	TRBJ1-4	TGCAGTGCTAGGAGTAATGAAAAACTGTTTTTT	CSARSNEKLFF
TRBV9	TRBD2	NA	TRBJ2-1	TGTGCCAGCAGCGTAGCTAGGACGGTAGCGGGAGATCTTGAGCAGTTCTTC	CASSVARTVAGDLEQFF
TRBV7-8	TRBD2	many	TRBJ2-1	TGTGCCAGCAGCAGAAGCGGGACGTCATACAATGAGCAGTTCTTC	CASSRSGTSYNEQFF
TRBV12-3/TRBV12-4	NA	few	TRBJ2-5	TGTGCCAGCAGTTTCGCGGAGGGGGTAGAGACCCAGTACTTC	CASSFAEGVETQYF
TRBV5-1	TRBD2	few	TRBJ2-3	TGCGCCAGCAGCTTACCGGGACTAGCGGCCTATACGCAGTATTTT	CASSLPGLAAYTQYF
TRBV7-9	TRBD1	few	TRBJ2-7	TGTGCCAGCAGCTTAGGACAGGGAAGCCCTCTCTCCTACGAGCAGTACTTC	CASSLGQGSPLSYEQYF
TRBV5-1	TRBD2	NA	TRBJ2-7	TGCGCCAGCAGCTTGGGACTAGCGGGGGGTAAATTCTACGAGCAGTACTTC	CASSLGLAGGKFYEQYF
TRBV28	TRBD1	few	TRBJ1-3	TGTGCCAGCAGTCAACCGGGACAGCCCAGATGGAACACCATATATTTT	CASSQPGQPRWNTIYF